This T cell receptor (beta chain) was identified in a study of cytotoxic CD8 clonotypes in ibrutinib-treated CLL. Overall study findings and caveats: Clonality went higher at ibrutinib response and then dropped back toward baseline at progression.

Note on this clone: Antigen specificity is unknown.

Clones were read by immunoSEQ multiplex PCR, and TCRdb kept only the in-frame ones, dropping some. The data hold hundreds of thousands of clones, with approximately 80% observed a single time. V trimming: 5 bases; J trimming: 5 bases; junction bases outside the gene matches: 8. From germline, CDR1 is SGHTA and CDR2 FQGNSA. This CDR3 contains 16 residues. The sequences come from PBMCs, collected before ibrutinib treatment. This TCR came from a human donor with chronic lymphocytic leukemia. The rearrangement uses TRBV7-2 and TRBJ2-2; 10 bases line up with TRBD2. As DNA, the CDR3 is TGTGCCAGCAGCCCAAAGCGACTAGCGGGTACCGGGGAGCTGTTTTTT. This translates into CASSPKRLAGTGELFF.